This T cell receptor beta chain is drawn from a study of blood T cells in healthy people across ages. Whole-study results and caveats: Diversity was estimated from one million T cells, and these estimates were considered underestimates.

The length of the CDR3 is 13 residues. Germline V lookup: CDR1 LGHDT, CDR2 YNNKEL (reference sequence). Deletions cut 1 base from V and 3 bases from J, with 7 bases between. For the second PCR, which ran for 7 to 11 cycles, a sample-barcoded 5' primer and a J-beta primer mix were used. TCRdb redid the calling of the 5' RACE reads with MiXCR, one entry per CDR3 protein. Of around 710,000 distinct CDR3 sequences in the sample, 43% were seen once. This clonotype was counted a few times. Antigen: not known. Material for sequencing was blood. This TCR derives from a woman in her sixties in good health. The chain joins TRBV3-1 to TRBJ2-7, with D maybe TRBD2 (5 bases). For the CDR3, the DNA is TGTGCCAGCAGCCAAGTGGCGGGCTACGAGCAGTACTTC. It specifies CASSQVAGYEQYF.